This entry is about one T cell receptor (beta chain). Seattle's cohort entered during active infection and was followed longitudinally. The source of the sample is a study of blood T cell repertoires in COVID-19. Study information: The United States, Italy and Spain supplied acute and convalescent COVID-19 samples.

The authors' processing: Researchers report that nucleated cell counts were estimated from reference gene primer amplification. Data came from immunoSEQ multiplex PCR; TCRdb stores just in-frame clones and leaves some out. V and J calls and clone size are copied from that table; D and trimming were computed from the DNA. The data contain some 200,000 clones, 75% to 85% of them seen just once; the ten biggest clones take up about 4.8%. The length of the CDR3 is 13 residues. Germline V gene data show CDR1 as SQVTM and CDR2 as ANQGSEA. Trimming took off 3 bases at V and 3 bases at J, with 11 bases between the two ends.

The chain joins TRBV29-1 to TRBJ2-5; D might be TRBD2 (6 bases). This TCR was recovered from a woman in her 70s with COVID-19, enrolled during active disease. The sequencing sample was made of peripheral blood. As DNA, the CDR3 is TGCAGCGTTGAGGGGACGGGGGAAGAGACCCAGTACTTC. As protein: CSVEGTGEETQYF.